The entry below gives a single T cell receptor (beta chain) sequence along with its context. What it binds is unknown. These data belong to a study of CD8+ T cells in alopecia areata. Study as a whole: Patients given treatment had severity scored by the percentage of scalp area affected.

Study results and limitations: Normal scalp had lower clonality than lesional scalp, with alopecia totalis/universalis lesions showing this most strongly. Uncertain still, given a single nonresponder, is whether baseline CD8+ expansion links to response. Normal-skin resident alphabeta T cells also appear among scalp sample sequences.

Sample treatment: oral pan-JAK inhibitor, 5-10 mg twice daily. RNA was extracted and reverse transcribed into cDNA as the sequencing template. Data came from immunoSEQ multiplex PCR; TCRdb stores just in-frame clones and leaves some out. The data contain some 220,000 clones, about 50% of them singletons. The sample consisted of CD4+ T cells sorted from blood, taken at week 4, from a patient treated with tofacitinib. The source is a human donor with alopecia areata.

DNA for the CDR3: TGTGCCAGCAGCCAAGAGGCTAGCGGGGACACAGATACGCAGTATTTT. The encoded protein is CASSQEASGDTDTQYF. The rearrangement links TRBV4-2 to TRBJ2-3, with 9 bases aligning to TRBD2. This CDR3 contains 16 residues. Looked up from germline, CDR1 is LGHNA and CDR2 is YNFKEQ. V was clipped by 0 bases and J by 2 bases; unmatched bases: 3.